The rows below give T cell receptor beta chains drawn from one sample of a study of blood T cell repertoires in COVID-19. Method: immunoSEQ multiplex PCR; TCRdb's copy keeps in-frame clones and lacks some. The sample shows around 27,000 clones, about 94% of them seen only once. Sequencing was performed on peripheral blood. The receptors shown here come from a human donor with active COVID-19. The donor label of this sample is uncertain. CDR3s include the opening cysteine and the closing phenylalanine or tryptophan. The order of the fields is D gene, clone size, J gene, V gene, CDR3 DNA, CDR3 protein. D genes are given only for firm matches. Clone size, where shown, is once, few, many, or a class for clones that have expanded.

TRBD1	.	TRBJ2-6	TRBV6-2/TRBV6-3	TGTGCCAGCAGTGTCCCGACAGGGGGACCTTACTCTGGGGCCAACGTCCTGACTTTC	CASSVPTGGPYSGANVLTF
TRBD2	.	TRBJ2-2	TRBV19	TGTGCCAGTAGTCTCCGGGGTAGCGGGCGACCGGATCGGCCGGGGGAGCTGTTTTTT	CASSLRGSGRPDRPGELFF
TRBD1	.	TRBJ2-1	TRBV4-3	TGCGCCAGCAGCCGATGGACAGGCGACAATGAGCAGTTCTTC	CASSRWTGDNEQFF
.	once	TRBJ1-5	TRBV6-5	TGTGTCAGCATGCAGGGGCTGGGCAATCAGCCCCAGCATTTT	CVSMQGLGNQPQHF
.	.	TRBJ1-3	TRBV12-3/TRBV12-4	TGTGCCAGCAGTCGAGGGTCAGGAAACACCATATATTTT	CASSRGSGNTIYF
.	.	TRBJ2-6	TRBV27	TGTGCCAGCAGTTTACAGGGAATTCGGTCCAACGTCCTGACTTTC	CASSLQGIRSNVLTF
TRBD1	.	TRBJ1-2	TRBV27	TGTGCCAGCTCAAGGCCCTTTACAGGGGGCGTATATGCTGGCTACACCTTC	CASSRPFTGGVYAGYTF
TRBD1	.	TRBJ1-2	TRBV30	TGTGCCTGGAGTACAAGGACAGGTCGCTACACCTTC	CAWSTRTGRYTF
.	.	TRBJ2-2	TRBV4-3	TGCGCCAGCAGGGGACACTCGAACACCGGGGAGCTGTTTTTT	CASRGHSNTGELFF
.	few	TRBJ1-4	TRBV29-1	TGCAGCGTTGATGCGGGGATGGGGCTGGGGGAGAATGAAAAACTGTTTTTT	CSVDAGMGLGENEKLFF
.	.	TRBJ2-5	TRBV12-3/TRBV12-4	TGTGCCAGCAGACGGGACTCGCAAGAGACCCAGTACTTC	CASRRDSQETQYF
.	.	TRBJ2-3	TRBV27	TGTGCCAGCAGCGTCCCAAGGGCAGGGGCCGCAAGCACAGATACGCAGTATTTT	CASSVPRAGAASTDTQYF
.	.	TRBJ2-4	TRBV6-5	TGTGCCACCCTGGGAGGTTTGGCCAAAAACATTCAGTACTTC	CATLGGLAKNIQYF
TRBD1	.	TRBJ2-1	TRBV19	TGTGCCAGTAGTATAGAACAGGGGGCGAATGAGCAGTTCTTC	CASSIEQGANEQFF
.	.	TRBJ2-3	TRBV19	TGTGCCAGTAGTATGGGTCCAGGGATCACAGATACGCAGTATTTT	CASSMGPGITDTQYF
.	.	TRBJ2-3	TRBV5-1	TGCGCCAGCAGCTTGGGGACTACCACAGATACGCAGTATTTT	CASSLGTTTDTQYF
TRBD1	once	TRBJ2-3	TRBV19	TGTGCCAGTACCAGGGGGCGCTTGAGCACAGATACGCAGTATTTT	CASTRGRLSTDTQYF
.	.	TRBJ1-2	TRBV5-1	TGCGCCAGCAGCTTGGAAGGGGCAACTCACTATGGCTACACCTTC	CASSLEGATHYGYTF
TRBD1	.	TRBJ1-4	TRBV28	TGTGCCAGCAGTGCACAGGGGTCAACTAATGAAAAACTGTTTTTT	CASSAQGSTNEKLFF
TRBD1	.	TRBJ1-5	TRBV2	TGTGCCACCCGGACAGGGTACAATCAGCCCCAGCATTTT	CATRTGYNQPQHF
.	few	TRBJ2-4	TRBV6-6	TGTGCCAGCAGTCACGGGTCGGGTGGACGAGAGGGGGACATTCAGTACTTC	CASSHGSGGREGDIQYF
TRBD1	.	TRBJ2-7	TRBV3-1/TRBV3-2	TGTGCCAGCAGCCCAGGGGGACCGGGACAGGGCTTCTACGAGCAGTACTTC	CASSPGGPGQGFYEQYF
.	.	TRBJ2-1	TRBV28	TGTGCCAGCAGTTTTAGCAGGGTCTACAATGAGCAGTTCTTC	CASSFSRVYNEQFF
.	.	TRBJ2-1	TRBV28	TGTGCCAGCAGTTTAATTTGGGGAGGTCTCTCCTACAATGAGCAGTTCTTC	CASSLIWGGLSYNEQFF
TRBD2	.	TRBJ2-1	TRBV4-2	TGTGTCAGCAGCCAAGACGGGCGGGGGGGTATTAATGAGCAGTTCTTC	CVSSQDGRGGINEQFF
TRBD1	.	TRBJ2-7	TRBV3-1/TRBV3-2	TGTGCCAGCAGCCAGCCGGGACAGGGTTTAATAACCGCCGAGCAGTACTTC	CASSQPGQGLITAEQYF
TRBD1	.	TRBJ1-4	TRBV6-5	TGTGCCAGCAGTTATGACAGGGTTAATGAAAAACTGTTTTTT	CASSYDRVNEKLFF
TRBD2	once	TRBJ2-3	TRBV29-1	TGCAGCGTTGAAGCTGCGGGAGGGGGAGATACGCAGTATTTT	CSVEAAGGGDTQYF
.	.	TRBJ1-2	TRBV12-2	TGTGCAAGTCGCTTACCTACAGGGCGCGGCTACACCTTC	CASRLPTGRGYTF
TRBD1	.	TRBJ2-3	TRBV11-3	TGTGCCAGCAGCCCTCGACAGGGTGCGACAGATACGCAGTATTTT	CASSPRQGATDTQYF
.	.	TRBJ1-2	TRBV5-1	TGCGCCAGCAGCTTGGCCGGGGGGAGCTATGGCTACACCTTC	CASSLAGGSYGYTF
TRBD2	.	TRBJ2-7	TRBV19	TGTGCCAGTTCCGGGACTAGCATTGAGCAGTACTTC	CASSGTSIEQYF
TRBD1	.	TRBJ2-1	TRBV5-1	TGCGCCAGCAGCGCCCCGGGACAGGAGCAGTTCTTC	CASSAPGQEQFF
TRBD1	.	TRBJ1-4	TRBV6-6	TGTGCCAGCAGCCAATACACAGGGGGAGAAAAACTGTTTTTT	CASSQYTGGEKLFF
TRBD1	once	TRBJ1-2	TRBV11-2	TGTGCCAGCAGCCGACAGGGGAATGGCTACACCTTC	CASSRQGNGYTF
TRBD1	.	TRBJ1-5	TRBV19	TGTGCCAGTAGTTCCCCCCCCGGACAGGATGGCAATCAGCCCCAGCATTTT	CASSSPPGQDGNQPQHF
.	once	TRBJ1-2	TRBV4-3	TGCGCCAGCAGCCAACACAATGCGGGGAGAAACTATGGCTACACCTTC	CASSQHNAGRNYGYTF
.	.	TRBJ1-6	TRBV27	TGTGCCAGCAGTTTCGGTTCAGGGAATTCACCCCTCCACTTT	CASSFGSGNSPLHF
TRBD1	.	TRBJ1-1	TRBV11-2	TGTGCCAGCAGCACGGGACAGGGTAGCACTGAAGCTTTCTTT	CASSTGQGSTEAFF
.	.	TRBJ1-4	TRBV19	TGTGCCAGTAGTAAACGCGGCACTGAAAAACTGTTTTTT	CASSKRGTEKLFF
TRBD2	.	TRBJ2-2	TRBV15	TGTGCCACCAGCAGAGATGCCGCGGGGGGCGGAACCGGGGAGCTGTTTTTT	CATSRDAAGGGTGELFF
.	.	TRBJ1-5	TRBV18	TGTGCCAGCTCCCGTGAAATGGGCACATATAGCAATCAGCCCCAGCATTTT	CASSREMGTYSNQPQHF
.	.	TRBJ1-1	TRBV9	TGTGCCAGCAGCGTAGGGGGGGTGAACACTGAAGCTTTCTTT	CASSVGGVNTEAFF
TRBD1	.	TRBJ2-5	TRBV3-1/TRBV3-2	TGTGCCAGCAGCCAAGGGGGACAGATTGAAGAGACCCAGTACTTC	CASSQGGQIEETQYF
.	.	TRBJ1-5	TRBV19	TGTGCCAGTAGTATACGCGGAAATCAGCCCCAGCATTTT	CASSIRGNQPQHF